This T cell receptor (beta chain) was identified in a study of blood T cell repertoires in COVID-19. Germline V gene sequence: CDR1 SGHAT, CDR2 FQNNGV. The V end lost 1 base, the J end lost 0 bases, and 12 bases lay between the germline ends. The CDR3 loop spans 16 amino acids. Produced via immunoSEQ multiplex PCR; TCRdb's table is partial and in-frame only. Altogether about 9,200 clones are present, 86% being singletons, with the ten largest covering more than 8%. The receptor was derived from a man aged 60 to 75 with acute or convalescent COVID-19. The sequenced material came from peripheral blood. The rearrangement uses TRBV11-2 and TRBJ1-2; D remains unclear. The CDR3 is CASSLGSAGTNYGYTF. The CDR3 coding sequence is TGTGCCAGCAGCTTAGGGTCCGCCGGGACTAACTATGGCTACACCTTC.